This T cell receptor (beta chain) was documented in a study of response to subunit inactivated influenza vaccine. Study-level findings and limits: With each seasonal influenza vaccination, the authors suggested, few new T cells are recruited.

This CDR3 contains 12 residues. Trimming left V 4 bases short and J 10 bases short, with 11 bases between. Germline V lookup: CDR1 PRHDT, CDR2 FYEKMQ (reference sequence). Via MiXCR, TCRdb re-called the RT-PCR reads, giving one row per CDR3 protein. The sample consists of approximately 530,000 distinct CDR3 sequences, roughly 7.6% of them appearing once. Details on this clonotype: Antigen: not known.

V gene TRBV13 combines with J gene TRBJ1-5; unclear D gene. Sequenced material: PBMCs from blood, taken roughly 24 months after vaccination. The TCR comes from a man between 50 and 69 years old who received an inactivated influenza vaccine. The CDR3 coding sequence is TGTGCCAGCAGCTCGGACGGCGGCCCCCAGCATTTT. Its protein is CASSSDGGPQHF.